Below are 23 T cell receptor beta chains sequenced from a single sample in a study of T cell repertoires in cytomegalovirus infection. TCRdb re-called the reads through MiXCR, storing one row per CDR3 protein. In the table there are about 400,000 distinct CDR3 sequences, roughly 34% of which are singletons. Antigen specificity for these receptors is unknown. Material: cultured PBMCs, obtained from culture after CMV antigen stimulation. Receptors originate from a human donor in good health (CMV status not recorded). Some clones in this sample may be carry-over from other donors' samples.

The V and J genes are TRBV4-2 and TRBJ1-2; TRBD1 matches at 7 bases. Germline CDR1 is LGHNA and CDR2 is YNFKEQ. This CDR3 has 16 amino acids. V shed 2 bases, J shed 4 bases, and the junction held 10 bases outside the gene matches. CDR3 loop: CASSQREGGQLYGYTF. The CDR3 DNA is TGTGCCAGCAGCCAACGCGAGGGGGGACAGCTCTATGGCTACACCTTC.

This clonotype was seen only a few times. The rearrangement uses TRBV12-3 or TRBV12-4 and TRBJ2-1; D remains ambiguous. Trimming removed 8 bases at V and 3 bases at J, with 14 bases between. The CDR3 sequence is 14 residues long. The DNA of the CDR3 is TGTGCCAGCGAAACCGACCACCTCTACAATGAGCAGTTCTTC. This codes for CASETDHLYNEQFF.

This clonotype has only a few counts. This sequence joins TRBV12-5 and TRBJ2-2, with a tentative D call TRBD1 (6 bases). There are 13 residues in the CDR3. V was pared by 5 bases and J by 7 bases, with 11 bases between. Per germline, CDR1 LGHNT and CDR2 FRNRAP. The CDR3 DNA is TGTGCTAGTGGTCTGGGACAAATCGGGGAGCTGTTTTTT. It encodes CASGLGQIGELFF.

This clonotype has at least ten counts. The V call is TRBV7-2, the J call TRBJ1-5, with a tentative D call TRBD1 (6 bases). CDR3 size: 14 residues. Looked up from germline, CDR1 is SGHTA and CDR2 is FQGNSA. Trimming took off 5 bases at V and 3 bases at J, with 11 bases between the two ends. The CDR3 nucleotides are TGTGCCAGCAGCCAGGGACACAACAATCAGCCCCAGCATTTT. It yields the protein CASSQGHNNQPQHF.

This clonotype has more than one count but fewer than ten. The rearrangement links TRBV7-8 to TRBJ2-1; D ambiguous. This CDR3 is 15 amino acids long. The germline CDR1 and CDR2 sequences are SGHVS and FQNEAQ. Trimming removed 4 bases at V and 0 bases at J, with 10 bases between. In nucleotides, the CDR3 is TGTGCCAGCAGCTCAGAGATGGGCTCCTACAATGAGCAGTTCTTC. It encodes CASSSEMGSYNEQFF.

The V call is TRBV7-2, the J call TRBJ2-7; 9 bases fit TRBD1. The germline CDR1 and CDR2 sequences are SGHTA and FQGNSA. V was clipped by 5 bases and J by 5 bases; unmatched bases: 10. CDR3 size: 15 residues. CDR3 DNA: TGTGCCAGCAGCGAGACCCCGGGACAGGGTCACGAGCAGTACTTC. The encoded protein is CASSETPGQGHEQYF. Using reference TRBV7-2 and TRBJ2-7 for the parts outside the CDR3, the full variable domain is GAGVSQSPSNKVTEKGKDVELRCDPISGHTALYWYRQSLGQGLEFLIYFQGNSAPDKSGLPSDRFSAERTGGSVSTLTIQRTQQEDSAVYLCASSETPGQGHEQYFGPGTRLTVT.

This clonotype was seen repeatedly, ten times or more. This rearrangement joins TRBV6-2 or TRBV6-3 to TRBJ2-1; TRBD2 matches at 11 bases. Trimming at V came to 4 bases and at J to 4 bases, leaving 0 bases not matched to a gene. The CDR3 has 14 residues. Germline loops: CDR1 MNHEY, CDR2 SVGEGT. As DNA, the CDR3 is TGTGCCAGCAGTTGGACTAGCGGGTACAATGAGCAGTTCTTC. This sequence encodes CASSWTSGYNEQFF.

This clonotype was seen at least ten times. V usage is TRBV7-2 and J usage is TRBJ1-2, with a possible D match to TRBD1 (6 bases). Trimming removed 2 bases from V and 8 bases from J, with 12 bases in between. CDR3 size: 13 residues. Germline V gene lookup returns CDR1 SGHTA and CDR2 FQGNSA. The DNA of the CDR3 is TGTGCCAGCAGCTTAAGGGGGGGGGACGGCTACACCTTC. As protein: CASSLRGGDGYTF. Together with reference TRBV7-2 and TRBJ1-2, the CDR3 gives the full variable domain: GAGVSQSPSNKVTEKGKDVELRCDPISGHTALYWYRQSLGQGLEFLIYFQGNSAPDKSGLPSDRFSAERTGGSVSTLTIQRTQQEDSAVYLCASSLRGGDGYTFGSGTRLTVV.

This chain joins TRBV11-3 and TRBJ2-1, with a weak D call TRBD2 (6 bases). In germline, CDR1 is SGHNT, CDR2 YENEEA. Trimming took off 2 bases at V and 5 bases at J, with 10 bases between the two ends. The CDR3 contains 14 residues. CDR3 sequence (DNA): TGTGCCAGCAGCTTAATCTGGGGGGACAATGAGCAGTTCTTC. This encodes CASSLIWGDNEQFF.

Ten or more counts support this clonotype. The chain employs TRBV7-2 and TRBJ2-2; unclear D gene. V dropped 2 bases and J dropped 1 base, with 11 bases sitting between them. Germline values: CDR1 SGHTA, CDR2 FQGNSA. The CDR3 consists of 16 residues. This CDR3 reads CASSLSSGRNTGELFF. The CDR3 DNA sequence: TGTGCCAGCAGCTTAAGTTCGGGCAGGAACACCGGGGAGCTGTTTTTT.

This clonotype appeared a few times. The gene calls are TRBV12-5 and TRBJ2-1; 15 nucleotides align to TRBD2. The CDR3 length is 16 residues. CDR1 LGHNT and CDR2 FRNRAP come from the germline V gene. Unmatched junction bases numbered 8, after V lost 4 bases and J lost 10 bases. The CDR3 loop is CASGSGLAGGHGEQFF. The CDR3 nucleotides are TGTGCTAGTGGTTCGGGACTAGCGGGAGGCCACGGGGAGCAGTTCTTC. The whole variable domain, remainder taken from reference TRBV12-5 and TRBJ2-1, is DARVTQTPRHKVTEMGQEVTMRCQPILGHNTVFWYRQTMMQGLELLAYFRNRAPLDDSGMPKDRFSAEMPDATLATLKIQPSEPRDSAVYFCASGSGLAGGHGEQFFGPGTRLTVL.

This clonotype was observed a handful of times. The V and J genes are TRBV4-1 and TRBJ1-1; possibly TRBD1 for D (6 bases). CDR1 and CDR2 from the germline V gene are MGHRA and YSYEKL. The CDR3 has 19 residues. V lost 3 bases and J 1 base, leaving 24 bases between the germline ends. The CDR3 sequence is CASSHGPAGTGLRNTEAFF. As DNA, the CDR3 is TGCGCCAGCAGCCATGGGCCGGCTGGAACAGGGTTGAGGAACACTGAAGCTTTCTTT.

The J gene is TRBJ2-1, the V gene TRBV7-2; TRBD2 agrees at 7 bases. The CDR3 runs to 14 residues. Germline loops: CDR1 SGHTA, CDR2 FQGNSA. After removal of 6 bases from V and 2 bases from J, the junction contained 4 bases not matched to a gene. Here the CDR3 reads CASREGGPYNEQFF. CDR3 DNA sequence: TGTGCCAGCAGGGAGGGAGGGCCCTACAATGAGCAGTTCTTC.

This clonotype was picked up a small number of times. The chain employs TRBV7-2 and TRBJ2-2; D remains unclear. Germline CDR1 SGHTA, CDR2 FQGNSA. The CDR3 is made up of 14 amino acids. V shed 1 base and J shed 2 bases, with 5 bases lying between them. The CDR3 region is CASSLVENTGELFF. As DNA, the CDR3 is TGTGCCAGCAGCTTAGTGGAAAACACCGGGGAGCTGTTTTTT. The complete variable domain, with remaining parts taken from reference TRBV7-2 and TRBJ2-2, reads GAGVSQSPSNKVTEKGKDVELRCDPISGHTALYWYRQSLGQGLEFLIYFQGNSAPDKSGLPSDRFSAERTGGSVSTLTIQRTQQEDSAVYLCASSLVENTGELFFGEGSRLTVL.

The J gene is TRBJ1-2, the V gene TRBV7-2, with D unclear. CDR3 length: 13 amino acids. The V and J ends lost 4 bases and 1 base respectively, with 7 bases between them. Germline values: CDR1 SGHTA, CDR2 FQGNSA. CDR3 coding DNA: TGTGCCAGCAGCTACCGAGATAACTATGGCTACACCTTC. Its translation: CASSYRDNYGYTF.

This rearrangement joins TRBV9 to TRBJ2-3; a weak D match, TRBD2 (5 bases). V was clipped by 4 bases and J by 2 bases, with 11 bases between them. The CDR3 is 14 amino acids. In germline, CDR1 is SGDLS, CDR2 YYNGEE. The DNA for the CDR3 is TGTGCCAGCAGCACCGGACTGCCCACAGATACGCAGTATTTT. Residues: CASSTGLPTDTQYF.

On this clonotype itself: A read error may produce the germline difference seen at one junction end. V and J are TRBV29-1 and TRBJ2-3; D gene ambiguous. This CDR3 is built from 13 residues. In germline, CDR1 is SQVTM, CDR2 ANQGSEA. The CDR3 sequence: CRVVRNPGDTQYF. The CDR3 region has the DNA TGCAGAGTTGTGCGCAACCCCGGGGATACGCAGTATTTT.

V gene TRBV5-4 combines with J gene TRBJ2-1, with 8 bases identical to TRBD2. There are 18 residues in the CDR3. The junction had 21 bases not matched to a gene; V was cut back by 4 bases and J by 9 bases. Germline V gene lookup returns CDR1 SGHNT and CDR2 YYREEE (reference sequence). As DNA, the CDR3 is TGTGCCAGCAGCGTCGACCCACCGGGACTAGGGGCCTCGGGTGAGCAGTTCTTC. Protein sequence: CASSVDPPGLGASGEQFF. The full variable domain, with the rest looked up from reference TRBV5-4 and TRBJ2-1, is ETGVTQSPTHLIKTRGQQVTLRCSSQSGHNTVSWYQQALGQGPQFIFQYYREEENGRGNFPPRFSGLQFPNYSSELNVNALELDDSALYLCASSVDPPGLGASGEQFFGPGTRLTVL.

This clonotype has a count of ten or more. This chain uses TRBV7-2 with TRBJ2-1; 8 bases fit TRBD2. Germline values: CDR1 SGHTA, CDR2 FQGNSA. The V and J ends lost 5 bases and 1 base, in that order; junction bases with no gene match: 10. This CDR3 is 17 amino acids long. In nucleotides, the CDR3 is TGTGCCAGCAGCCCCTCCGGGGTAGCGGGGTCCTACAATGAGCAGTTCTTC. Its translation is CASSPSGVAGSYNEQFF.

This clonotype was counted between two and nine times. The V call is TRBV6-2 or TRBV6-3, the J call TRBJ2-1; 7 bases align to TRBD1. The J segment lost 7 bases and the V segment lost 5 bases, leaving 8 bases of the junction unmatched. Germline V lookup: CDR1 MNHEY, CDR2 SVGEGT. This CDR3 is built from 14 residues. CDR3: CASSRTGRGNEQFF. In DNA, the CDR3 is TGTGCCAGCAGTCGGACTGGCAGGGGGAATGAGCAGTTCTTC.

The chain recombines TRBV27 with TRBJ1-2, with unresolved D. Between the trimmed V and J ends, which lost 3 bases and 2 bases, there was a span of 7 bases. This CDR3 spans 13 amino acids. In germline, CDR1 is MNHEY, CDR2 SMNVEV (reference sequence). CDR3 DNA: TGTGCCAGCAGTTTTCAGTCAAACTATGGCTACACCTTC. It translates to CASSFQSNYGYTF.

This chain connects TRBV5-4 to TRBJ1-5; unclear D gene. The CDR3 spans 15 residues. The germline V and J ends were trimmed by 3 bases and 0 bases, with 10 bases remaining between them. Per the germline V gene, CDR1 is SGHNT and CDR2 is YYREEE (reference sequence). In DNA form, the CDR3 reads TGTGCCAGCAGCTCGACACCCTATAGCAATCAGCCCCAGCATTTT. Protein: CASSSTPYSNQPQHF.

This chain joins TRBV27 and TRBJ2-2; the match to TRBD2 covers 8 bases. There are 15 residues in the CDR3. Germline V lookup: CDR1 MNHEY, CDR2 SMNVEV (reference sequence). V shed 5 bases, J shed 6 bases, and the junction held 8 bases outside the gene matches. The CDR3 DNA reads as TGTGCCAGCAGTCTGGGACTAGAAGTGTCCGGGGAGCTGTTTTTT. Residues: CASSLGLEVSGELFF.